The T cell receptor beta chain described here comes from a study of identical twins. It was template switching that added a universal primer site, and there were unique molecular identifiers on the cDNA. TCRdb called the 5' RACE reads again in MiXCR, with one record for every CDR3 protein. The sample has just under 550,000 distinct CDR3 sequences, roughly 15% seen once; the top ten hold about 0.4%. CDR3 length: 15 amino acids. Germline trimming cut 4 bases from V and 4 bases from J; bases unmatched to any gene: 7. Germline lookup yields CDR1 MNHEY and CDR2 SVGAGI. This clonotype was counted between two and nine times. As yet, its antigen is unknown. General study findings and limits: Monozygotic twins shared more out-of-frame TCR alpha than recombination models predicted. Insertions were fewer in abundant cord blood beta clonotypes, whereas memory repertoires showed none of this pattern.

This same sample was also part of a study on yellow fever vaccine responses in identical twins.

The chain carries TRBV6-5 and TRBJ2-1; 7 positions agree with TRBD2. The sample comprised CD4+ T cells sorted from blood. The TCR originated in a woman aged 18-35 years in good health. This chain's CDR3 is CASSLSRERYNEQFF. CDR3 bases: TGTGCCAGCAGTTTGTCGCGGGAGAGGTACAATGAGCAGTTCTTC.